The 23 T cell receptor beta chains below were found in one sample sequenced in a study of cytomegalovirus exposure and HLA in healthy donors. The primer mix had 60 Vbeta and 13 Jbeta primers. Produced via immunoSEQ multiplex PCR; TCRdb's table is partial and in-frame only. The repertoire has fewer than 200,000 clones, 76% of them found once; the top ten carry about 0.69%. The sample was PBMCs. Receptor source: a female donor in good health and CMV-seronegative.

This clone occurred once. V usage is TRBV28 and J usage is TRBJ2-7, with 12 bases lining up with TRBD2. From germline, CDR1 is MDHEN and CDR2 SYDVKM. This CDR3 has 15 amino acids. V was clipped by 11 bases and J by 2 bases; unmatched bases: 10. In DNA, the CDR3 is TGTGCCTCCCGGACTAGCGGGACCGCCGCCTACGAGCAGTACTTC. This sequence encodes CASRTSGTAAYEQYF. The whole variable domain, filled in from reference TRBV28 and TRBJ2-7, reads DVKVTQSSRYLVKRTGEKVFLECVQDMDHENMFWYRQDPGLGLRLIYFSYDVKMKEKGDIPEGYSVSREKKERFSLILESASTNQTSMYLCASRTSGTAAYEQYFGPGTRLTVT.

The CDR3 DNA reads as TGCGCCAGCAGCTTGTTACACAGGGGGGAGAACACTGAAGCTTTCTTT. The encoded protein is CASSLLHRGENTEAFF. The chain employs TRBV5-1 and TRBJ1-1; 8 bases align to TRBD1. V lost 1 base and J lost 1; bases outside the gene matches: 6. The CDR3 runs to 16 residues. Germline V gives CDR1 SGHRS, CDR2 YFSETQ.

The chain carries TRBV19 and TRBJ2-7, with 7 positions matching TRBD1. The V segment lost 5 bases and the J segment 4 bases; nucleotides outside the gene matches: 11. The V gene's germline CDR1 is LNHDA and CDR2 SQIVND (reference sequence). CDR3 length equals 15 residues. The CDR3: CASSSHPGQLYEQYF. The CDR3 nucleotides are TGTGCCAGTAGTTCGCACCCGGGACAGCTGTACGAGCAGTACTTC.

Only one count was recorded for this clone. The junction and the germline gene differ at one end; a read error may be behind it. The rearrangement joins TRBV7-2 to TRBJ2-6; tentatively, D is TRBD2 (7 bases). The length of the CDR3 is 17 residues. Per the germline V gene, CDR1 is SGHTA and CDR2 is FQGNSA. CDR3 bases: TGTGCCAGCAGGCGCTTCCGGGGGGCCTCTGGGGCCAACGGCCTGACTTTC. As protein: CASRRFRGASGANGLTF.

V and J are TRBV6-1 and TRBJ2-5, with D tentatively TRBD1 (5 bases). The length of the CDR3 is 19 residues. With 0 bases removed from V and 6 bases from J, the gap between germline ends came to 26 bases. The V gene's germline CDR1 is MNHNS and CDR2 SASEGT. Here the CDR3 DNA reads TGTGCCAGCAGTGAAGCCCACGTCGGGCGAAGGGGAACCAGGAAGACCCAGTACTTC. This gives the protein CASSEAHVGRRGTRKTQYF.

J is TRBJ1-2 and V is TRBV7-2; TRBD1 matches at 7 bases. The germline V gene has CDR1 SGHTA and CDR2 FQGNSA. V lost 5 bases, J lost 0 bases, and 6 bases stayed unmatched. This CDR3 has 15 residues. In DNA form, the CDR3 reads TGTGCCAGCAGCCCTGTCAGGGGGACTAACTATGGCTACACCTTC. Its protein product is CASSPVRGTNYGYTF. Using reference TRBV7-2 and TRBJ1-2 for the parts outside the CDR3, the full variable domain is GAGVSQSPSNKVTEKGKDVELRCDPISGHTALYWYRQSLGQGLEFLIYFQGNSAPDKSGLPSDRFSAERTGGSVSTLTIQRTQQEDSAVYLCASSPVRGTNYGYTFGSGTRLTVV.

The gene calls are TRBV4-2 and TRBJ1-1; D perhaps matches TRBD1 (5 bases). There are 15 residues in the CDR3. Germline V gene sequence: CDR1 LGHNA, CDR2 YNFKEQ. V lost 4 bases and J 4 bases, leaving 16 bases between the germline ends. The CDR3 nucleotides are TGTGCCAGCAGCCCCGGGGGACGGGGGGGCACTGAAGCTTTCTTT. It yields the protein CASSPGGRGGTEAFF.

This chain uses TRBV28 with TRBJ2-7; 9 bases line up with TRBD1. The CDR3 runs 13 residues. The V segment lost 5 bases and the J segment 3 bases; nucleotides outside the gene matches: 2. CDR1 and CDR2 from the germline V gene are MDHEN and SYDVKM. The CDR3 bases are TGTGCCAGCAGTCCGGGACAGGGCTACGAGCAGTACTTC. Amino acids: CASSPGQGYEQYF.

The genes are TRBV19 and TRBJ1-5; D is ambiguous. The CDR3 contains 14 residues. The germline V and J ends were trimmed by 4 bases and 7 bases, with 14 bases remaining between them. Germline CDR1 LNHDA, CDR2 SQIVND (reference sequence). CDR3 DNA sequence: TGTGCCAGTAGTACGGGAGCCGCCGTCCAGCCCCAGCATTTT. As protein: CASSTGAAVQPQHF. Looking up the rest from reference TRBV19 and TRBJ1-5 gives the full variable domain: DGGITQSPKYLFRKEGQNVTLSCEQNLNHDAMYWYRQDPGQGLRLIYYSQIVNDFQKGDIAEGYSVSREKKESFPLTVTSAQKNPTAFYLCASSTGAAVQPQHFGDGTRLSIL.

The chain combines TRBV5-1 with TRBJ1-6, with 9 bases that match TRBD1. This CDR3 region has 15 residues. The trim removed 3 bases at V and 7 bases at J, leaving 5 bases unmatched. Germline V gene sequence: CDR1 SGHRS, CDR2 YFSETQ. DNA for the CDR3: TGCGCCAGCAGCTCTGACGGACAGGGGAATTCACCCCTCCACTTT. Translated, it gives CASSSDGQGNSPLHF. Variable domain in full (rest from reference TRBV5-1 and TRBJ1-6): KAGVTQTPRYLIKTRGQQVTLSCSPISGHRSVSWYQQTPGQGLQFLFEYFSETQRNKGNFPGRFSGRQFSNSRSEMNVSTLELGDSALYLCASSSDGQGNSPLHFGNGTRLTVT.

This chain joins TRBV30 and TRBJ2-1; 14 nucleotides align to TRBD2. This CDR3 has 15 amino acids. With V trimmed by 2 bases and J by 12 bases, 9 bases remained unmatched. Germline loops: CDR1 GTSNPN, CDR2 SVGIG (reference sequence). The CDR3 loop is CAWSPPGLAGVGQFF. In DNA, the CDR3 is TGTGCCTGGAGTCCCCCGGGACTAGCGGGAGTAGGGCAGTTCTTC.

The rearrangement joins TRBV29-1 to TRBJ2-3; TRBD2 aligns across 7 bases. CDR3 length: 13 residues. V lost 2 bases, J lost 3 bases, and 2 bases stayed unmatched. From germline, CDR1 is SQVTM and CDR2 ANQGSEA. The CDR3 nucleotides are TGCAGCGTTGAAAGGGAGGGAACAGATACGCAGTATTTT. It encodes CSVEREGTDTQYF.

CDR3 DNA: TGTGCCAGCAGCTTTCGGGGCGGGGGGGGCTACAATGAGCAGTTCTTC. Translated, it gives CASSFRGGGGYNEQFF. V usage is TRBV11-3 and J usage is TRBJ2-1, with 9 nucleotides matching TRBD2. The V gene end was trimmed by 3 bases and the J gene end by 3 bases; junction bases not matched to a gene: 6. This CDR3 spans 16 amino acids. From germline, CDR1 is SGHNT and CDR2 YENEEA.

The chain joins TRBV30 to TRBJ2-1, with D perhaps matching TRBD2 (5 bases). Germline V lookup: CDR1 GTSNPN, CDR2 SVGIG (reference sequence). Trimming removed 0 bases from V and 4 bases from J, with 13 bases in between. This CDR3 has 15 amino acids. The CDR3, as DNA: TGTGCCTGGAGTGTAAACCTCGGGATATACAATGAGCAGTTCTTC. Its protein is CAWSVNLGIYNEQFF.

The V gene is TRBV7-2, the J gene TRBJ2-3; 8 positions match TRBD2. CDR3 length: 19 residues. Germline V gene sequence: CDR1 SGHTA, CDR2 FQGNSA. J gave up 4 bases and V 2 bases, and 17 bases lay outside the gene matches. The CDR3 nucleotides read TGTGCCAGCAGCTTAAGAGCGAGCGGGAGATCGGCCGACGCAGATACGCAGTATTTT. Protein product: CASSLRASGRSADADTQYF.

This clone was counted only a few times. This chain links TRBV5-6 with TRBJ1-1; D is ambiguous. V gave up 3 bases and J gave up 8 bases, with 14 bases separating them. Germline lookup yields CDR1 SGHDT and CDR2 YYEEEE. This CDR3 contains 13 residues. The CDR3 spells CASSYMADSEAFF. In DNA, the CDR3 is TGTGCCAGCAGCTACATGGCAGACTCCGAAGCTTTCTTT. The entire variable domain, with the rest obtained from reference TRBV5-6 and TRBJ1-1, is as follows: DAGVTQSPTHLIKTRGQQVTLRCSPKSGHDTVSWYQQALGQGPQFIFQYYEEEERQRGNFPDRFSGHQFPNYSSELNVNALLLGDSALYLCASSYMADSEAFFGQGTRLTVV.

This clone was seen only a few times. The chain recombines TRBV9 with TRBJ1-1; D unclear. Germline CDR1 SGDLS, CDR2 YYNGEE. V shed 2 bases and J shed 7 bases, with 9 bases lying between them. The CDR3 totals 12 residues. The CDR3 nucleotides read TGTGCCAGCAGCGTCTTCGAGGGTGAAGCTTTCTTT. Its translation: CASSVFEGEAFF. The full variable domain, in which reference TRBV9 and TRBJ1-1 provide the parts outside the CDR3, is DSGVTQTPKHLITATGQRVTLRCSPRSGDLSVYWYQQSLDQGLQFLIQYYNGEERAKGNILERFSAQQFPDLHSELNLSSLELGDSALYFCASSVFEGEAFFGQGTRLTVV.

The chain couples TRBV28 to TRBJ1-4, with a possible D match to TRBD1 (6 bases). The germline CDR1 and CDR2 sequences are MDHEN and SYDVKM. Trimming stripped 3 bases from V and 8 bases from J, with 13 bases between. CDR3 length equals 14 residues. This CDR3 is CASSFVRGAEKLFF. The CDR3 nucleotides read TGTGCCAGCAGTTTTGTTCGGGGGGCAGAAAAACTGTTTTTT. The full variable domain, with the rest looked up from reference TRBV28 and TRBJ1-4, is DVKVTQSSRYLVKRTGEKVFLECVQDMDHENMFWYRQDPGLGLRLIYFSYDVKMKEKGDIPEGYSVSREKKERFSLILESASTNQTSMYLCASSFVRGAEKLFFGSGTQLSVL.

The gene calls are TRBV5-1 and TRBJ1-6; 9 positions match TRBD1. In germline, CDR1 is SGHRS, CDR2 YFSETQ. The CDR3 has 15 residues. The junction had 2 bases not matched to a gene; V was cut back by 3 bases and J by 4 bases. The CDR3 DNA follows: TGCGCCAGCAGCTCGGACAGGGGATATAATTCACCCCTCCACTTT. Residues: CASSSDRGYNSPLHF.

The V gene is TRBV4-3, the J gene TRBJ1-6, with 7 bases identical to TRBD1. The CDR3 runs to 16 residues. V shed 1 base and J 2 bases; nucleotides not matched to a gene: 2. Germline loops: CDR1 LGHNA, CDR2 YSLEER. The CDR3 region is CASSQAGTAYNSPLHF. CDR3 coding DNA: TGCGCCAGCAGCCAAGCAGGGACAGCCTATAATTCACCCCTCCACTTT.

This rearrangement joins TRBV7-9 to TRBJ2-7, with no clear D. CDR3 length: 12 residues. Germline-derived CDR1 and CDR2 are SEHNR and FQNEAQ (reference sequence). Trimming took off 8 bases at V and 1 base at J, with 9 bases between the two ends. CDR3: CASAAGSYEQYF. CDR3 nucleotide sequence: TGTGCCAGCGCGGCTGGGTCCTACGAGCAGTACTTC.

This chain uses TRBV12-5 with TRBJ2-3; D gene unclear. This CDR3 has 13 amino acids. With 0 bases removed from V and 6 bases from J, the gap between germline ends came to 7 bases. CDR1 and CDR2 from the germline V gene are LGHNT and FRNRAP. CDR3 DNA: TGTGCTAGTGGTTTGGTATTCTCGGATACGCAGTATTTT. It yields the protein CASGLVFSDTQYF.

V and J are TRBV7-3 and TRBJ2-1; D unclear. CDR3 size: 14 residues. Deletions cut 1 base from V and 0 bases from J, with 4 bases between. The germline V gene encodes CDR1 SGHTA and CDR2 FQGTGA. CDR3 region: CASSLIRSYNEQFF. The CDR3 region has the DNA TGTGCCAGCAGCTTAATCCGCTCCTACAATGAGCAGTTCTTC.